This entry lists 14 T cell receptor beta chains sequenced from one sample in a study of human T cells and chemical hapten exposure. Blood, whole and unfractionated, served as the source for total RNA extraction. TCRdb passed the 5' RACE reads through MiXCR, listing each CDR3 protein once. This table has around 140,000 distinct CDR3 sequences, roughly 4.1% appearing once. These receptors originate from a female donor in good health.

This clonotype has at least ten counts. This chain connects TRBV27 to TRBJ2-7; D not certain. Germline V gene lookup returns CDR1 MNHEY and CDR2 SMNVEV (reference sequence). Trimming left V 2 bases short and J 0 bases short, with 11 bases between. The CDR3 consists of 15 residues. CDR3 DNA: TGTGCCAGCAGTTTACGCCCGGGTCGCTCCTACGAGCAGTACTTC. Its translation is CASSLRPGRSYEQYF.

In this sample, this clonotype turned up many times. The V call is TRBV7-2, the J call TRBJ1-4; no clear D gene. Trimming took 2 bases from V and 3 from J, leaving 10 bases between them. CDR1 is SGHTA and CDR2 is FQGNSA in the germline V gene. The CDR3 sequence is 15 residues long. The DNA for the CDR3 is TGTGCCAGCAGCTTAAAGTTTGGAGCTAATGAAAAACTGTTTTTT. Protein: CASSLKFGANEKLFF.

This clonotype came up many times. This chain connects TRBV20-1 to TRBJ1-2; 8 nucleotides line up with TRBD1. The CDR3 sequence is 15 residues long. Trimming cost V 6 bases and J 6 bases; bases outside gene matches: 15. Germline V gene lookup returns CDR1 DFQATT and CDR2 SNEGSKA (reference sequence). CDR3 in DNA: TGCAGTGCCAACACCCAACAGGGGGTAATCGATGGCTACACCTTC. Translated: CSANTQQGVIDGYTF.

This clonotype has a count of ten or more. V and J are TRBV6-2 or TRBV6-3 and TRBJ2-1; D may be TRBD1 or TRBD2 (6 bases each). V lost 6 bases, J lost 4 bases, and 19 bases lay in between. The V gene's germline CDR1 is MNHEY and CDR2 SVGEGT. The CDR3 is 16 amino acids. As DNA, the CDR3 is TGTGCCAGCAGGACCTTTTCCGGGGGACAATACAATGAGCAGTTCTTC. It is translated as CASRTFSGGQYNEQFF.

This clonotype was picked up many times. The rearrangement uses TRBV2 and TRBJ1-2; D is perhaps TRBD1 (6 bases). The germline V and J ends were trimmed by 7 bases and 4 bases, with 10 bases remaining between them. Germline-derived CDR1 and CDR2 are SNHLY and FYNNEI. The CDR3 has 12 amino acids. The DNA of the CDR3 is TGTGCCAGCACCCAGGGGATCTATGGCTACACCTTC. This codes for CASTQGIYGYTF.

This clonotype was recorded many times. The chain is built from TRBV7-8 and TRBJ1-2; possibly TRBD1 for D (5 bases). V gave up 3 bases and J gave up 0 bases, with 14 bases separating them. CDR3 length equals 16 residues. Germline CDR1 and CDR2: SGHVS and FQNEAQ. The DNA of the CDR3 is TGTGCCAGCAGCTTTTGGGCAGGGCCATCTAACTATGGCTACACCTTC. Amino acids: CASSFWAGPSNYGYTF.

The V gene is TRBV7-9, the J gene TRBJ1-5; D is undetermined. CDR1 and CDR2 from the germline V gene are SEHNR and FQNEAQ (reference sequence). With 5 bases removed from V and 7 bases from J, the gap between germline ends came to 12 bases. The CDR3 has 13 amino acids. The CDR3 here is CASSAGVSQPQHF. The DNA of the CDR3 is TGTGCCAGCAGCGCAGGTGTTAGCCAGCCCCAGCATTTT.

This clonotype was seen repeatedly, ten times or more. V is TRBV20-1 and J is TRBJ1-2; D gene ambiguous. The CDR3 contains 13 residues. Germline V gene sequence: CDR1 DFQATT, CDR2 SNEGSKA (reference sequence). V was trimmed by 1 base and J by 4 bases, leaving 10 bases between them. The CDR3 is CSARVQPGYGYTF. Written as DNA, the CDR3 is TGCAGTGCTAGAGTACAGCCTGGCTATGGCTACACCTTC.

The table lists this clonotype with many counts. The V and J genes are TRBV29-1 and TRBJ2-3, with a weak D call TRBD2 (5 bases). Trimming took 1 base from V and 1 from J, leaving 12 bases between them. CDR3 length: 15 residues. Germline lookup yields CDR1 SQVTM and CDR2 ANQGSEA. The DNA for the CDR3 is TGCAGCGTTGAAGCCCGGAGGTTGGGCACAGATACGCAGTATTTT. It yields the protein CSVEARRLGTDTQYF.

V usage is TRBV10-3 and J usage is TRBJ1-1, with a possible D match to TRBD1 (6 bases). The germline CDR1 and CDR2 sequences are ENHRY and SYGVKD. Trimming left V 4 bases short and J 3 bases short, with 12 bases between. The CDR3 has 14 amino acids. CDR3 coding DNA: TGTGCCATCAGTGTAGACAGGAGCTACACTGAAGCTTTCTTT. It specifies CAISVDRSYTEAFF.

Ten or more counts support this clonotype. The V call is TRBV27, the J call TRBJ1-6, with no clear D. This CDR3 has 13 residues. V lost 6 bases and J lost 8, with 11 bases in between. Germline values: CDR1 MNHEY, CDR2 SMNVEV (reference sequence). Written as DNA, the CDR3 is TGTGCCAGCAGGACCAATAGAGATTCACCCCTCCACTTT. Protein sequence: CASRTNRDSPLHF.

The CDR3 spells CASSRTGTGLSNSPLHF. DNA for the CDR3: TGTGCCAGCAGCCGAACTGGGACAGGGTTATCAAATTCACCCCTCCACTTT. The chain has TRBV6-5 and TRBJ1-6, with 9 bases matching TRBD1. Trimming cost V 6 bases and J 7 bases; bases outside gene matches: 13. CDR1 MNHEY and CDR2 SVGAGI come from the germline V gene. This CDR3 is 17 amino acids long.

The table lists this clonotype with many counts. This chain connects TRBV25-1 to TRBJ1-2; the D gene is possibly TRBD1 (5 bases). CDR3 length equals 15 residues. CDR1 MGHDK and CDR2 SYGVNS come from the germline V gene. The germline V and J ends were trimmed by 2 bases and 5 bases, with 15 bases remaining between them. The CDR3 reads CASSETGHLDYGYTF. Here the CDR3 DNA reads TGTGCCAGCAGTGAAACCGGACATCTCGATTATGGCTACACCTTC.

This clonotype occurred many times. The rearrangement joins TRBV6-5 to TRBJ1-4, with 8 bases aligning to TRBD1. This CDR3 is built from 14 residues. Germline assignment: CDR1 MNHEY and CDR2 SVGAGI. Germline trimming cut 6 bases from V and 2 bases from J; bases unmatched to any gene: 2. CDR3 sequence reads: CASSRQGTNEKLFF. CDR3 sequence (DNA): TGTGCCAGCAGCCGACAGGGGACTAATGAAAAACTGTTTTTT.